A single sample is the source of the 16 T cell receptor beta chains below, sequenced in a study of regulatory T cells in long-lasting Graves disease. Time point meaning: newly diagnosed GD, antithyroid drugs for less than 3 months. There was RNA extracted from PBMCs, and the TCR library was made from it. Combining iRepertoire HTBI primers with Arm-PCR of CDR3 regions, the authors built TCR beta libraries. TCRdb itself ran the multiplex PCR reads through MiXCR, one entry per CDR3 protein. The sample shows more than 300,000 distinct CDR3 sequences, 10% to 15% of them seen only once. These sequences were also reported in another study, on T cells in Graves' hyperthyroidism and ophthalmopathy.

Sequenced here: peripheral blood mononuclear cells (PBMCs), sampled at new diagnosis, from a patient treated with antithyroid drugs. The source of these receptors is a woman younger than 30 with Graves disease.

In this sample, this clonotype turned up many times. This chain's CDR3 is CASSHGRSMNTEAFF. In nucleotides, the CDR3 is TGTGCCAGCAGCCATGGACGCTCCATGAACACTGAAGCTTTCTTT. This chain uses TRBV12-3 or TRBV12-4 with TRBJ1-1, with unresolved D. The V end lost 6 bases, the J end lost 0 bases, and 14 bases lay between the germline ends. The CDR3 is made up of 15 amino acids.

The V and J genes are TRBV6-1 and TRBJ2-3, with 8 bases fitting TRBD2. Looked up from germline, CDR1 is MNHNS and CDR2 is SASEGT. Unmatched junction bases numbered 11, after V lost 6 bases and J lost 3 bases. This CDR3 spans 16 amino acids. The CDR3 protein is CASRTPLGGGTDTQYF. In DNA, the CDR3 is TGTGCCAGCAGAACCCCTCTTGGCGGGGGGACAGATACGCAGTATTTT.

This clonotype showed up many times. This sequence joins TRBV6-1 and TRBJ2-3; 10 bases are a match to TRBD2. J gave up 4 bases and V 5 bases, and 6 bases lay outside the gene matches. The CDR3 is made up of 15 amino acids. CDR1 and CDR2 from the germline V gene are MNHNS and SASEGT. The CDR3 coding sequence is TGTGCCAGCAGTATTGAAGCGGGAGGGCCAGATACGCAGTATTTT. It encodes CASSIEAGGPDTQYF.

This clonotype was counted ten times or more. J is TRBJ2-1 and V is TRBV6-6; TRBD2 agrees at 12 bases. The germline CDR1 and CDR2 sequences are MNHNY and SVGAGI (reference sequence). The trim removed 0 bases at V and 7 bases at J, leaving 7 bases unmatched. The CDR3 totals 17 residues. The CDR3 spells CASSYSTSGGPLNEQFF. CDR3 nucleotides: TGTGCCAGCAGTTACTCGACTAGCGGGGGCCCCCTTAATGAGCAGTTCTTC.

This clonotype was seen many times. Here the CDR3 DNA reads TGTGCCAGCAGTGAAGGGGGCGCGGGCTACGAGCAGTACTTC. Its protein is CASSEGGAGYEQYF. V is TRBV25-1 and J is TRBJ2-7; D possibly corresponds to TRBD1 (6 bases). Trimming stripped 2 bases from V and 3 bases from J, with 11 bases between. CDR1 and CDR2 (germline): MGHDK, SYGVNS. The CDR3 is 14 amino acids.

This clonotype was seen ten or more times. DNA of the CDR3: TGTGCCAGCAGCCAAGGGGTCGAAGAGACCCAGTACTTC. It translates to CASSQGVEETQYF. The chain joins TRBV3-1 to TRBJ2-5; D uncertain. Germline CDR1 LGHDT, CDR2 YNNKEL (reference sequence). The CDR3 sequence is 13 residues long. V was pared by 1 base and J by 3 bases, with 6 bases between.

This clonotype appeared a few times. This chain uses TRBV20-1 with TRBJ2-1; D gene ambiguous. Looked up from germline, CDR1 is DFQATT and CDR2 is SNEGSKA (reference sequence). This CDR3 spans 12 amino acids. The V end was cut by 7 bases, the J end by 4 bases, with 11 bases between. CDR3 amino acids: CSVLGDYNEQFF. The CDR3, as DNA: TGCAGTGTTTTGGGCGATTACAATGAGCAGTTCTTC.

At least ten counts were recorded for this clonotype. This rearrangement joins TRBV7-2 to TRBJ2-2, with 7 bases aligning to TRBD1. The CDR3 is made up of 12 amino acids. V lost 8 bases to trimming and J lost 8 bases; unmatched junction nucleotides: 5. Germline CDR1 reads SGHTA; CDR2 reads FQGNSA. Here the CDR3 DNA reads TGTGCCAGCGGACAGGTTGAGGGGGAGCTGTTTTTT. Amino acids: CASGQVEGELFF.

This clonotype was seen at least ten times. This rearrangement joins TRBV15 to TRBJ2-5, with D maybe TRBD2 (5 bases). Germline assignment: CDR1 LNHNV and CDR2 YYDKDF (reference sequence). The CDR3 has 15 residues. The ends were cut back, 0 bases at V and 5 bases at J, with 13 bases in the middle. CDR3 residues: CATSRDKFSGETQYF. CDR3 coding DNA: TGTGCCACCAGCAGAGATAAGTTCTCGGGGGAGACCCAGTACTTC.

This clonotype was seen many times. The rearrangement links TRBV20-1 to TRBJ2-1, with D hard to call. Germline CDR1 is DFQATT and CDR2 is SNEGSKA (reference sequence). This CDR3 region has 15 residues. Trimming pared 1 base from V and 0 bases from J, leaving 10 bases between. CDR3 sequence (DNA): TGCAGTGCTAGAGCCGACATGAGCTCCTACAATGAGCAGTTCTTC. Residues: CSARADMSSYNEQFF.

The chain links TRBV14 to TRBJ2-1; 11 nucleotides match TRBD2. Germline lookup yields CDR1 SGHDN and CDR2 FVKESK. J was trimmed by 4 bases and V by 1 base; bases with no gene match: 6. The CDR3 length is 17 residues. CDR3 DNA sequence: TGTGCCAGCAGCCAAGTAAGACTAGCGGGGAATTACAATGAGCAGTTCTTC. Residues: CASSQVRLAGNYNEQFF. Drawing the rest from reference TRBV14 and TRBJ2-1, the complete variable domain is EAGVTQFPSHSVIEKGQTVTLRCDPISGHDNLYWYRRVMGKEIKFLLHFVKESKQDESGMPNNRFLAERTGGTYSTLKVQPAELEDSGVYFCASSQVRLAGNYNEQFFGPGTRLTVL.

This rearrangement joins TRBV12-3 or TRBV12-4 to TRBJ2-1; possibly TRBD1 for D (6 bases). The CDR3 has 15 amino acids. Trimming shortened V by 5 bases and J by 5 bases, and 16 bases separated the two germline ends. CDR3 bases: TGTGCCAGCAGTCTCGGGGACACGGTTAACAATGAGCAGTTCTTC. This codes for CASSLGDTVNNEQFF.

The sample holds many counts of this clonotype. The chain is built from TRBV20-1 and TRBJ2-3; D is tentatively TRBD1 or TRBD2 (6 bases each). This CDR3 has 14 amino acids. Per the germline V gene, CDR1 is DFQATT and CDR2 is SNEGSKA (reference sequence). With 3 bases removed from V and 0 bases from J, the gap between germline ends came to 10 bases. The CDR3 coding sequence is TGCAGTGCTAGGCGGGACACTAGCACAGATACGCAGTATTTT. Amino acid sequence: CSARRDTSTDTQYF.

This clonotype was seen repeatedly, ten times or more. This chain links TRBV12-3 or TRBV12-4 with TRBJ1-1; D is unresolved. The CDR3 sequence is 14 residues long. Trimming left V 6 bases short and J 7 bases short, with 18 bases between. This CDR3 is CASRLRDLRLEAFF. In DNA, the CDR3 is TGTGCCAGCAGACTCCGGGATTTGCGACTTGAAGCTTTCTTT.

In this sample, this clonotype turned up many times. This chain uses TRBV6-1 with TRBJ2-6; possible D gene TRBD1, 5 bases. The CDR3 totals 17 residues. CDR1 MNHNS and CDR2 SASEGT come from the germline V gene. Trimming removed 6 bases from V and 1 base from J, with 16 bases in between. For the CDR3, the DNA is TGTGCCAGCAGCCCAGGGTCGCTGAGGTCTGGGGCCAACGTCCTGACTTTC. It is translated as CASSPGSLRSGANVLTF.

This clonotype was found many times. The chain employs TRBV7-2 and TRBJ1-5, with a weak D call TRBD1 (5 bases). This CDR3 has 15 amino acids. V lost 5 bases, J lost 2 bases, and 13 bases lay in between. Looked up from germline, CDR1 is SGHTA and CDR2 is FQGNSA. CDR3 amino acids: CASSPQGGGNQPQHF. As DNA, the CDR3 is TGTGCCAGCAGCCCTCAGGGAGGTGGCAATCAGCCCCAGCATTTT.